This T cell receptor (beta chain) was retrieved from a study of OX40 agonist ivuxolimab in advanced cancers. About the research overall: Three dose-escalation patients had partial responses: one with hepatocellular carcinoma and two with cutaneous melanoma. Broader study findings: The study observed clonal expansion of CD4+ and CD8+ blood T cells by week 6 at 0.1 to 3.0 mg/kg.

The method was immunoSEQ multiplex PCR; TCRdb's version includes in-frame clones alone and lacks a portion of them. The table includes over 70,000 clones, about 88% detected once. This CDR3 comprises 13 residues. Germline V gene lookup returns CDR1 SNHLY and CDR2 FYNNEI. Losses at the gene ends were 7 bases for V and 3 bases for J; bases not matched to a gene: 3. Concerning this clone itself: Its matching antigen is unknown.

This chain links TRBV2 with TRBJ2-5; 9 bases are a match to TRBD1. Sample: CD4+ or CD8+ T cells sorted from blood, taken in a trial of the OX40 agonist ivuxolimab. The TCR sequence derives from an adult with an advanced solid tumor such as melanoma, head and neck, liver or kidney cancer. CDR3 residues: CASNRDREETQYF. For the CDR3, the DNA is TGTGCCAGCAACCGGGACAGGGAAGAGACCCAGTACTTC. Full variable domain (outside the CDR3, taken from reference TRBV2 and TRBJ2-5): EPEVTQTPSHQVTQMGQEVILRCVPISNHLYFYWYRQILGQKVEFLVSFYNNEISEKSEIFDDQFSVERPDGSNFTLKIRSTKLEDSAMYFCASNRDREETQYFGPGTRLLVL.